Below are 26 T cell receptor beta chains sequenced from a single sample in a study of shared clonotypes between healthy human individuals. The table came from immunoSEQ multiplex PCR; TCRdb's copy has only in-frame clones and leaves some out. This table has fewer than 600,000 clones, roughly three quarters appearing once. Sequencing used PBMCs. Every receptor here comes from a middle-aged woman in good health. Some clones in this sample may be carry-over from other donors' samples.

The chain recombines TRBV7-2 with TRBJ2-1; D is ambiguous. V was pared by 3 bases and J by 7 bases, with 7 bases between. The V gene's germline CDR1 is SGHTA and CDR2 FQGNSA. This CDR3 contains 12 residues. The CDR3, as DNA: TGTGCCAGCAGCTTCGCAAGGAATGAGCAGTTCTTC. Encoded protein: CASSFARNEQFF. Based on the CDR3 plus reference TRBV7-2 and TRBJ2-1, the full variable domain is GAGVSQSPSNKVTEKGKDVELRCDPISGHTALYWYRQSLGQGLEFLIYFQGNSAPDKSGLPSDRFSAERTGGSVSTLTIQRTQQEDSAVYLCASSFARNEQFFGPGTRLTVL.

The table lists this clone with a few counts. This sample also contains other DNA sequences that code for the same CDR3. This chain connects TRBV5-6 to TRBJ2-6; no clear D. Looked up from germline, CDR1 is SGHDT and CDR2 is YYEEEE. V dropped 0 bases and J dropped 1 base, with 5 bases sitting between them. The CDR3 is made up of 15 amino acids. The CDR3 sequence is CASSLGASGANVLTF. The CDR3 DNA sequence: TGTGCCAGCAGCTTGGGGGCGTCTGGGGCCAACGTCCTGACTTTC.

In regard to this clone: This likely traces to a read error, being one base from a far larger clone. The gene calls are TRBV30 and TRBJ1-2, with D tentatively TRBD1 (5 bases). The CDR3 contains 13 residues. Per germline, CDR1 GTSNPN and CDR2 SVGIG (reference sequence). CDR3 DNA: TGTGCCTGGAGTTTGGGACGGATCTATGGCAACACCTTC. It specifies CAWSLGRIYGNTF.

The chain uses TRBV2 and TRBJ2-3; 9 bases are a match to TRBD1. Germline assignment: CDR1 SNHLY and CDR2 FYNNEI. CDR3 length: 14 residues. After removal of 5 bases from V and 4 bases from J, the junction contained 4 bases not matched to a gene. The CDR3 DNA is TGTGCCAGCAGTCGGGACAGGGCATCAGATACGCAGTATTTT. Translated: CASSRDRASDTQYF.

The V gene is TRBV5-1, the J gene TRBJ2-7, with D possibly matching TRBD1 (5 bases). V was cut by 4 bases and J by 0 bases, with 14 bases left in between. The CDR3 spans 15 residues. Germline V gene lookup returns CDR1 SGHRS and CDR2 YFSETQ. The CDR3 nucleotides are TGCGCCAGCAGCAGAGACAGCCGATCCTCCTACGAGCAGTACTTC. Its protein product is CASSRDSRSSYEQYF. Supplemented by reference TRBV5-1 and TRBJ2-7, the full variable domain reads KAGVTQTPRYLIKTRGQQVTLSCSPISGHRSVSWYQQTPGQGLQFLFEYFSETQRNKGNFPGRFSGRQFSNSRSEMNVSTLELGDSALYLCASSRDSRSSYEQYFGPGTRLTVT.

The rearrangement uses TRBV9 and TRBJ2-2; D is unclear. Germline values: CDR1 SGDLS, CDR2 YYNGEE. This CDR3 spans 14 amino acids. Between the trimmed V and J ends, which lost 0 bases and 8 bases, there was a span of 11 bases. In DNA, the CDR3 is TGTGCCAGCAGCGTAGTCACGGGTGCTGGGGAGCTGTTTTTT. Translated, it gives CASSVVTGAGELFF.

In this sample, this clone turned up a few times. The genes are TRBV7-8 and TRBJ1-5; D perhaps matches TRBD1 (6 bases). Germline V gene data show CDR1 as SGHVS and CDR2 as FQNEAQ. Trimming shortened V by 2 bases and J by 6 bases, and 11 bases separated the two germline ends. This CDR3 region has 14 residues. The CDR3, as DNA: TGTGCCAGCAGCTTAAGATCACAGGGTCAGCCCCAGCATTTT. This codes for CASSLRSQGQPQHF.

The chain has TRBV7-6 and TRBJ1-4; tentatively, D is TRBD1 (6 bases). CDR1 and CDR2 (germline): SGHVS, FNYEAQ. V was clipped by 5 bases and J by 4 bases, with 20 bases between them. The length of the CDR3 is 17 residues. The CDR3 DNA reads TGTGCCAGCAGCACCGGTGTCGGCAGGGGCGTTAATGAAAAACTGTTTTTT. This translates into CASSTGVGRGVNEKLFF.

This clone was counted a few times. CDR3 bases: TGTGCCAGCAGCCCTAGAAGGGGGGCCGGGGAGCAGTTCTTC. Residues: CASSPRRGAGEQFF. This rearrangement joins TRBV11-3 to TRBJ2-1, with D perhaps given as TRBD1 or TRBD2 (6 bases each). Trimming cost V 5 bases and J 10 bases, with 18 bases left between them. Germline V CDR1 and CDR2: SGHNT, YENEEA. CDR3 length: 14 residues.

This chain links TRBV4-3 with TRBJ2-7; 9 bases align to TRBD1. Looked up from germline, CDR1 is LGHNA and CDR2 is YSLEER. Trimming removed 1 base from V and 6 bases from J; junction bases left unmatched: 4. The CDR3 has 14 amino acids. CDR3 sequence: CASSQGGTGFEQYF. The CDR3 nucleotides read TGCGCCAGCAGCCAAGGAGGGACAGGGTTCGAGCAGTACTTC.

The chain employs TRBV19 and TRBJ2-6; TRBD1 matches 9 bases. The CDR3 extends over 18 amino acids. Germline values: CDR1 LNHDA, CDR2 SQIVND (reference sequence). The V gene end was trimmed by 7 bases and the J gene end by 1 base; junction bases not matched to a gene: 11. The CDR3 DNA sequence: TGTGCCAGTACCCCCTGGGACAGGGTACTTTCTGGGGCCAACGTCCTGACTTTC. This encodes CASTPWDRVLSGANVLTF.

Worth noting for this clone: Other DNA variants within this sample encode the same CDR3. The rearrangement joins TRBV19 to TRBJ2-7; D not certain. CDR1 and CDR2 (germline): LNHDA, SQIVND (reference sequence). V lost 5 bases and J 0 bases, leaving 5 bases between the germline ends. There are 12 residues in the CDR3. This chain's CDR3 is CASSPGSYEQYF. The DNA of the CDR3 is TGTGCCAGTAGTCCGGGCTCCTACGAGCAGTACTTC.

J is TRBJ2-1 and V is TRBV29-1, with 12 positions matching TRBD2. Germline CDR1 is SQVTM and CDR2 is ANQGSEA. With V trimmed by 7 bases and J by 6 bases, 4 bases remained unmatched. The CDR3 runs to 13 residues. The DNA of the CDR3 is TGCAGCGCTAGCGGGAGGGGGGGCAATGAGCAGTTCTTC. Protein: CSASGRGGNEQFF.

This clone showed up just a few times. The rearrangement links TRBV19 to TRBJ1-2, with D hard to call. Germline loops: CDR1 LNHDA, CDR2 SQIVND (reference sequence). V was cut by 7 bases and J by 1 base, with 10 bases left in between. The CDR3 loop spans 13 amino acids. In DNA form, the CDR3 reads TGTGCCAGTAACCCAACAGATAACTATGGCTACACCTTC. It translates to CASNPTDNYGYTF.

The J gene is TRBJ2-1, the V gene TRBV28; 7 bases are a match to TRBD2. Trimming took 3 bases from V and 16 from J; bases not matched to a gene: 9. The CDR3 spans 12 residues. CDR1 is MDHEN and CDR2 is SYDVKM in the germline V gene. In DNA form, the CDR3 reads TGTGCCAGCAGTTTTACTAGCGCTGATTATTTCTTC. This sequence encodes CASSFTSADYFF. Together with reference TRBV28 and TRBJ2-1, the CDR3 gives the full variable domain: DVKVTQSSRYLVKRTGEKVFLECVQDMDHENMFWYRQDPGLGLRLIYFSYDVKMKEKGDIPEGYSVSREKKERFSLILESASTNQTSMYLCASSFTSADYFFGPGTRLTVL.

The chain couples TRBV11-3 to TRBJ2-3; a possible D gene is TRBD2 (6 bases). The CDR3 loop spans 14 amino acids. From germline, CDR1 is SGHNT and CDR2 YENEEA. V was clipped by 5 bases and J by 0 bases, with 9 bases between them. The chain's CDR3 is CASSLAPSTDTQYF. CDR3 DNA sequence: TGTGCCAGCAGCCTAGCGCCTAGCACAGATACGCAGTATTTT.

This clone appeared once. It may be a read error: a sequence one base away is much more abundant. The identical CDR3 is also encoded by other nucleotide sequences in the sample. The chain uses TRBV9 and TRBJ1-3; D gene unclear. Germline V gene data show CDR1 as SGDLS and CDR2 as YYNGEE. The CDR3 is 13 amino acids. With 3 bases removed from V and 0 bases from J, the gap between germline ends came to 4 bases. CDR3 sequence reads: CASSGNSGNTIYF. The DNA for the CDR3 is TGTGCCAGCAGCGGGAACTCTGGAAACACCATATATTTT.

This clone was seen a handful of times. The chain uses TRBV7-9 and TRBJ2-3; possible D gene TRBD1, 5 bases. The CDR3 has 14 amino acids. Germline lookup yields CDR1 SEHNR and CDR2 FQNEAQ (reference sequence). Trimming took off 3 bases at V and 0 bases at J, with 7 bases between the two ends. Written as DNA, the CDR3 is TGTGCCAGCAGCTTGAGACAGAGCACAGATACGCAGTATTTT. Its translation: CASSLRQSTDTQYF.

V is TRBV10-2 and J is TRBJ1-4; D remains unclear. Germline CDR1 and CDR2: WSHSY and SAAADI. Trimming shortened V by 3 bases and J by 8 bases, and 7 bases separated the two germline ends. This CDR3 contains 12 residues. CDR3 bases: TGCGCCAGCAGTGAAACATTGGAAAAACTGTTTTTT. Translated, it gives CASSETLEKLFF.

The V call is TRBV11-2, the J call TRBJ2-7; D not resolved. The CDR3 consists of 12 residues. V lost 5 bases and J 0 bases, leaving 5 bases between the germline ends. CDR1 is SGHAT, CDR2 FQNNGV, per germline. This chain's CDR3 is CASSRSSYEQYF. DNA of the CDR3: TGTGCCAGCAGCAGGAGCTCCTACGAGCAGTACTTC. Full variable domain (outside the CDR3, taken from reference TRBV11-2 and TRBJ2-7): EAGVAQSPRYKIIEKRQSVAFWCNPISGHATLYWYQQILGQGPKLLIQFQNNGVVDDSQLPKDRFSAERLKGVDSTLKIQPAKLEDSAVYLCASSRSSYEQYFGPGTRLTVT.

This clone came up a few times. The V gene is TRBV7-8, the J gene TRBJ2-1; 11 nucleotides match TRBD2. The CDR3 extends over 18 amino acids. V lost 0 bases to trimming and J lost 5 bases; unmatched junction nucleotides: 9. Germline V CDR1 and CDR2: SGHVS, FQNEAQ. Here the CDR3 reads CASSLAIFSGRADNEQFF. CDR3 DNA: TGTGCCAGCAGCTTAGCGATCTTTAGCGGGAGGGCCGACAATGAGCAGTTCTTC.

This clone was seen many times. The sample contains more than one DNA sequence encoding this CDR3. This chain links TRBV18 with TRBJ2-1, with 9 bases lining up with TRBD2. The CDR3 contains 19 residues. CDR1 is KGHSH and CDR2 is LQKENI in the germline V gene. V dropped 0 bases and J dropped 4; count of bases not matched to a gene: 13. CDR3 amino acids: CASSPPVTSGLGPYNEQFF. The CDR3, as DNA: TGTGCCAGCTCACCACCGGTGACTAGCGGATTGGGGCCATACAATGAGCAGTTCTTC. Drawing the rest from reference TRBV18 and TRBJ2-1, the complete variable domain is NAGVMQNPRHLVRRRGQEARLRCSPMKGHSHVYWYRQLPEEGLKFMVYLQKENIIDESGMPKERFSAEFPKEGPSILRIQQVVRGDSAAYFCASSPPVTSGLGPYNEQFFGPGTRLTVL.

The chain links TRBV5-4 to TRBJ2-7; TRBD2 matches 9 bases. V lost 1 base and J lost 6; bases outside the gene matches: 8. The CDR3 contains 15 residues. Germline CDR1 reads SGHNT; CDR2 reads YYREEE (reference sequence). The DNA for the CDR3 is TGTGCCAGCAGCTTGTTAGCGGGAGAAGGGGGCGAGCAGTACTTC. Protein: CASSLLAGEGGEQYF.

The gene calls are TRBV4-2 and TRBJ2-3; TRBD1 aligns across 7 bases. The CDR3 consists of 15 residues. Germline V gene data show CDR1 as LGHNA and CDR2 as YNFKEQ. The V gene end was trimmed by 3 bases and the J gene end by 2 bases; junction bases not matched to a gene: 5. CDR3 sequence reads: CASSHGTDVTDTQYF. Here the CDR3 DNA reads TGTGCCAGCAGCCACGGGACAGACGTCACAGATACGCAGTATTTT.

The rearrangement uses TRBV7-3 and TRBJ2-7; 11 bases are shared with TRBD1. CDR1 is SGHTA, CDR2 FQGTGA, per germline. Germline trimming cut 4 bases from V and 2 bases from J; bases unmatched to any gene: 4. This CDR3 spans 15 amino acids. Here the CDR3 DNA reads TGTGCCAGCAGCTGGACAGGGGGCCCTACCTACGAGCAGTACTTC. Encoded protein: CASSWTGGPTYEQYF.

This chain links TRBV28 with TRBJ2-7; 16 bases map to TRBD2. The CDR3 is 17 residues long. Germline trimming cut 4 bases from V and 6 bases from J; bases unmatched to any gene: 9. Looked up from germline, CDR1 is MDHEN and CDR2 is SYDVKM. CDR3 sequence: CASSSPGLAGGPSEQYF. The DNA for the CDR3 is TGTGCCAGCAGTTCCCCGGGACTAGCGGGAGGGCCGAGCGAGCAGTACTTC.